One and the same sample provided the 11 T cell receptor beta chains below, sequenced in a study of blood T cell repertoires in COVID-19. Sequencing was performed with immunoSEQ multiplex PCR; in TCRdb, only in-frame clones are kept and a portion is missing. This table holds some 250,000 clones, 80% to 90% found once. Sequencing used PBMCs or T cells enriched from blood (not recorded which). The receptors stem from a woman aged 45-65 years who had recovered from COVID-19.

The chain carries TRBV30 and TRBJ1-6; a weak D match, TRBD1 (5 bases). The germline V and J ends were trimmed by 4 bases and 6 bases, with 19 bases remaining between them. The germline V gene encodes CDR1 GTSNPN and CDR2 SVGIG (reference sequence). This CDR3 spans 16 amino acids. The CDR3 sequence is CAWMGRPGVRNSPLHF. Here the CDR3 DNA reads TGTGCCTGGATGGGGCGCCCGGGGGTTCGTAATTCACCCCTCCACTTT.

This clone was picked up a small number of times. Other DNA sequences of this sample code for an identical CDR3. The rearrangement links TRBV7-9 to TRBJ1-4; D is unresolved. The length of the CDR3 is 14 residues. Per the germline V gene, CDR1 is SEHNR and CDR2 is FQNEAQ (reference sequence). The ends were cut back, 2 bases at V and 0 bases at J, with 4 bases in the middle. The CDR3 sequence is CASSLQSTNEKLFF. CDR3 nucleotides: TGTGCCAGCAGCTTACAATCAACTAATGAAAAACTGTTTTTT.

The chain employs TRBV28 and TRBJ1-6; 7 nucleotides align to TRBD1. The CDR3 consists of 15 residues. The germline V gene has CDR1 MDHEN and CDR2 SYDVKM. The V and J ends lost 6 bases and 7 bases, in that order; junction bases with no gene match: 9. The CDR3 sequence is CASRTRQGGNSPLHF. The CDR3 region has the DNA TGTGCCAGCAGAACCAGACAGGGCGGGAATTCACCCCTCCACTTT.

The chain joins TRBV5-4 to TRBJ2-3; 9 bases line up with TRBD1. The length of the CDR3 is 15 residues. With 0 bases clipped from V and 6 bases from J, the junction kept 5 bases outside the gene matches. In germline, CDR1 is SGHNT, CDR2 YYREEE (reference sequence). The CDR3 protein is CASSLDRGRVDTQYF. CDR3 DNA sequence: TGTGCCAGCAGCTTGGACAGGGGGCGCGTGGATACGCAGTATTTT.

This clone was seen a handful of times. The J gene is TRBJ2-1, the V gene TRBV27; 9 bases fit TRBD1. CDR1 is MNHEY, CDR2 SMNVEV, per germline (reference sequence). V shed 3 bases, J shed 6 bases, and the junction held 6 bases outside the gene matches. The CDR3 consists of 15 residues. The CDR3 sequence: CASSFTGGGINEQFF. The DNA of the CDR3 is TGTGCCAGCAGTTTTACAGGGGGCGGTATCAATGAGCAGTTCTTC.

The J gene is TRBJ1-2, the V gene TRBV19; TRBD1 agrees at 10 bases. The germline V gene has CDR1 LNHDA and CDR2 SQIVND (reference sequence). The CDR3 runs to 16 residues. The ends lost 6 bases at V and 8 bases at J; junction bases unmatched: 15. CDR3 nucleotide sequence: TGTGCCAGTAGCAGTGGCGCATCGGGACAGGGGAAAGGCTACACCTTC. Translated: CASSSGASGQGKGYTF.

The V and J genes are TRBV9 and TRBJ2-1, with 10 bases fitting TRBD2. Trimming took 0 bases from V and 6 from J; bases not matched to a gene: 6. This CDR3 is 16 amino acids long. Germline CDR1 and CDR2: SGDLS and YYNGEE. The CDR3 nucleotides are TGTGCCAGCAGCGTAGACCCCGGGACTAGCGTCAATGAGCAGTTCTTC. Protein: CASSVDPGTSVNEQFF.

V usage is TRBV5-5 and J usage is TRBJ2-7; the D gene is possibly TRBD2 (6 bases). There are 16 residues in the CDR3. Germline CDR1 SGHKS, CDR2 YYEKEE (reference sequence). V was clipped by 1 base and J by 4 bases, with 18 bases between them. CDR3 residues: CASSLRGTQALYEQYF. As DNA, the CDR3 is TGTGCCAGCAGCTTGCGGGGGACGCAGGCACTGTACGAGCAGTACTTC.

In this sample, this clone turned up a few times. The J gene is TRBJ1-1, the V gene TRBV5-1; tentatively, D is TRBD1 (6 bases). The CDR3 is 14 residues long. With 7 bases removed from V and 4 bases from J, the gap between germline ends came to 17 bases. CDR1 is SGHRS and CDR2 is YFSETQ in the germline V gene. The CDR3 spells CASGRGGRSTEAFF. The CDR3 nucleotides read TGCGCCAGCGGGCGGGGGGGCAGGAGCACTGAAGCTTTCTTT.

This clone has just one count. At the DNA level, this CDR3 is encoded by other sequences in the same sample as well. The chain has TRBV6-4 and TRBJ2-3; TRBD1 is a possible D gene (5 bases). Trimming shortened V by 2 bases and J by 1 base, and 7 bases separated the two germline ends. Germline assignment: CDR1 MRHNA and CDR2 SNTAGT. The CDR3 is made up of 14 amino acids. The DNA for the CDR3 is TGTGCCAGCAGTGACAGGGGTCGCACAGATACGCAGTATTTT. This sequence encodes CASSDRGRTDTQYF.

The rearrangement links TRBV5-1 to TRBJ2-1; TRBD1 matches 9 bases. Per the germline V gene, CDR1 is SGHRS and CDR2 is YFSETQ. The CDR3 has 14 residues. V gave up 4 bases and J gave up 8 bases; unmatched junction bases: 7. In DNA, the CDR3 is TGCGCCAGCAGCCGGGACAGGGTAAACGATGAGCAGTTCTTC. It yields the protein CASSRDRVNDEQFF.